The 19 T cell receptor beta chains in this list originate from one sample, sequenced in a study of T cells in Graves' hyperthyroidism and ophthalmopathy. Regions amplified from RNA transcripts were the TCR beta CDR3 regions. The TCR CDR3 first-round RT-PCR relied on the HTBI primer set. TCRdb re-called the multiplex PCR reads with MiXCR, one entry per CDR3 protein. The sample shows approximately 380,000 distinct CDR3 sequences, about an eighth of them seen only once. The sequenced sample was blood. The receptors were sampled from a man in his fifties or sixties with Graves' ophthalmopathy.

This clonotype was observed many times. J is TRBJ2-7 and V is TRBV6-1, with 10 bases matching TRBD2. Germline V gene lookup returns CDR1 MNHNS and CDR2 SASEGT. The trim removed 7 bases at V and 4 bases at J, leaving 7 bases unmatched. The CDR3 is 14 residues long. CDR3 loop: CASKGTSVAYEQYF. CDR3 sequence (DNA): TGTGCCAGCAAAGGGACTAGCGTGGCTTACGAGCAGTACTTC.

This clonotype was detected a few times. A much larger clone differs by one base, so this may be a read error. The chain combines TRBV2 with TRBJ2-3; D unclear. The CDR3 has 10 amino acids. V was trimmed by 1 base and J by 8 bases, leaving 1 base between them. Germline CDR1 is SNHLY and CDR2 is FYNNEI. The CDR3 region is CASSEVTQYF. The CDR3 nucleotides are TGTGCCAGCAGTGAAGTTACGCAGTATTTT.

This clonotype was seen repeatedly, ten times or more. The chain couples TRBV28 to TRBJ1-3, with D unclear. V was clipped by 6 bases and J by 4 bases, with 7 bases between them. The CDR3 runs 12 residues. From germline, CDR1 is MDHEN and CDR2 SYDVKM. The CDR3 region is CASRYRGNTIYF. The CDR3 region has the DNA TGTGCCAGCAGGTATCGCGGAAACACCATATATTTT. Full variable domain (remainder filled in from reference TRBV28 and TRBJ1-3): DVKVTQSSRYLVKRTGEKVFLECVQDMDHENMFWYRQDPGLGLRLIYFSYDVKMKEKGDIPEGYSVSREKKERFSLILESASTNQTSMYLCASRYRGNTIYFGEGSWLTVV.

The CDR3: CASSMEGSYNEQFF. As DNA, the CDR3 is TGTGCCAGTAGTATGGAGGGCTCCTACAATGAGCAGTTCTTC. The chain has TRBV19 and TRBJ2-1; maybe TRBD2 (6 bases). The germline V gene encodes CDR1 LNHDA and CDR2 SQIVND (reference sequence). Trimming took off 3 bases at V and 0 bases at J, with 6 bases between the two ends. The CDR3 spans 14 residues.

V gene TRBV28 combines with J gene TRBJ2-3; D is perhaps TRBD2 (6 bases). CDR1 and CDR2 from the germline V gene are MDHEN and SYDVKM. CDR3 length equals 17 residues. With 5 bases removed from V and 0 bases from J, the gap between germline ends came to 18 bases. DNA of the CDR3: TGTGCCAGCAGTCCCCAGGGTCTCGGGGGAAGCACAGATACGCAGTATTTT. It encodes CASSPQGLGGSTDTQYF.

This clonotype has only a few counts. The CDR3 reads CASSIAGTSGSYEQYF. CDR3 sequence (DNA): TGTGCCAGTAGTATAGCGGGGACTAGCGGGAGTTACGAGCAGTACTTC. V usage is TRBV19 and J usage is TRBJ2-7, with 14 positions matching TRBD2. There are 16 residues in the CDR3. Germline trimming cut 1 base from V and 4 bases from J; bases unmatched to any gene: 3. Germline values: CDR1 LNHDA, CDR2 SQIVND (reference sequence).

This clonotype came up a few times. J is TRBJ2-1 and V is TRBV18, with a tentative D call TRBD2 (6 bases). Germline assignment: CDR1 KGHSH and CDR2 LQKENI. This CDR3 has 16 residues. Trimming cost V 3 bases and J 5 bases, with 17 bases left between them. CDR3 DNA: TGTGCCAGCTCACCTATGACCGGCGGGGTGGACAATGAGCAGTTCTTC. The encoded protein is CASSPMTGGVDNEQFF. Based on the CDR3 plus reference TRBV18 and TRBJ2-1, the full variable domain is NAGVMQNPRHLVRRRGQEARLRCSPMKGHSHVYWYRQLPEEGLKFMVYLQKENIIDESGMPKERFSAEFPKEGPSILRIQQVVRGDSAAYFCASSPMTGGVDNEQFFGPGTRLTVL.

This clonotype was picked up many times. The chain uses TRBV7-9 and TRBJ2-1; 7 nucleotides align to TRBD2. With V trimmed by 4 bases and J by 6 bases, 9 bases remained unmatched. Per the germline V gene, CDR1 is SEHNR and CDR2 is FQNEAQ (reference sequence). The CDR3 runs to 15 residues. The CDR3 region is CASSSIRDYINEQFF. Here the CDR3 DNA reads TGTGCCAGCAGCTCCATCCGGGACTACATCAATGAGCAGTTCTTC.

The chain carries TRBV12-3 or TRBV12-4 and TRBJ2-3; D not certain. The CDR3 covers 16 residues. With 5 bases removed from V and 0 bases from J, the gap between germline ends came to 15 bases. CDR3 sequence (DNA): TGTGCCAGCAGTCCCGCGGTCGGAATGAGCACAGATACGCAGTATTTT. Protein product: CASSPAVGMSTDTQYF.

This clonotype was seen only once. The gene calls are TRBV30 and TRBJ2-1, with TRBD1 matching 7 bases. The CDR3 sequence is 14 residues long. Germline CDR1 and CDR2: GTSNPN and SVGIG (reference sequence). V dropped 2 bases and J dropped 4; count of bases not matched to a gene: 5. The CDR3 spells CAWSRGRGYNEQFF. The CDR3 DNA reads TGTGCCTGGAGTAGGGGGCGAGGGTACAATGAGCAGTTCTTC.

In this sample, this clonotype turned up many times. The CDR3: CATSSEQGSQPQHF. The DNA for the CDR3 is TGTGCCACCAGCAGTGAACAGGGATCCCAGCCCCAGCATTTT. The V and J genes are TRBV15 and TRBJ1-5, with D tentatively TRBD1 (6 bases). The CDR3 covers 14 residues. V was shortened by 3 bases and J by 7 bases, with 13 bases between the two germline ends. Germline V CDR1 and CDR2: LNHNV, YYDKDF (reference sequence).

Only a few counts were recorded for this clonotype. Compared with germline, one end of the junction differs, possibly owing to a read error. The V and J genes are TRBV29-1 and TRBJ2-5; D is uncertain. The length of the CDR3 is 13 residues. Germline V gene data show CDR1 as SQVTM and CDR2 as ANQGSEA. The CDR3 DNA sequence: TGCAGCGTTGAACTTCCGATCCAAGAGGCCCAGTACTTC. Encoded protein: CSVELPIQEAQYF.

This clonotype was observed once. This chain links TRBV20-1 with TRBJ2-3; 8 bases match TRBD2. Trimming at V came to 6 bases and at J to 4 bases, leaving 12 bases not matched to a gene. The CDR3 length is 15 residues. CDR1 and CDR2 from the germline V gene are DFQATT and SNEGSKA (reference sequence). The CDR3: CSARIPAGVPDTQYF. The CDR3 DNA reads as TGCAGTGCCCGCATACCAGCGGGAGTCCCAGATACGCAGTATTTT.

This clonotype was seen at least ten times. The chain recombines TRBV12-3 or TRBV12-4 with TRBJ2-5; D is undetermined. The CDR3 is 12 residues long. Deletions cut 4 bases from V and 4 bases from J, with 7 bases between. The CDR3 here is CASSWARETQYF. CDR3 DNA sequence: TGTGCCAGCAGTTGGGCCAGAGAGACCCAGTACTTC.

This clonotype was counted at least ten times. This chain joins TRBV6-1 and TRBJ2-7; D assignment may be TRBD1 or TRBD2 (6 bases each). V shed 2 bases and J shed 6 bases, with 11 bases lying between them. This CDR3 has 13 residues. The germline CDR1 and CDR2 sequences are MNHNS and SASEGT. CDR3 loop: CASSERGAREQYF. In DNA, the CDR3 is TGTGCCAGCAGTGAAAGGGGGGCTCGCGAGCAGTACTTC.

The chain is built from TRBV27 and TRBJ2-1; 10 nucleotides agree with TRBD2. Trimming took 6 bases from V and 5 from J; bases not matched to a gene: 4. CDR1 is MNHEY, CDR2 SMNVEV, per germline (reference sequence). This CDR3 has 14 residues. DNA for the CDR3: TGTGCCAGCAGCCGGGGACTAGCGAACAATGAGCAGTTCTTC. This gives the protein CASSRGLANNEQFF.

This clonotype was picked up many times. The rearrangement links TRBV5-1 to TRBJ2-7; 13 bases align to TRBD2. The J segment lost 4 bases and the V segment lost 0 bases, leaving 4 bases of the junction unmatched. The CDR3 length is 16 residues. From germline, CDR1 is SGHRS and CDR2 YFSETQ. The DNA of the CDR3 is TGCGCCAGCAGCTTGGGCTCGGGACTAGCGGGATACGAGCAGTACTTC. Translating it yields CASSLGSGLAGYEQYF.

This clonotype came up many times. The chain is built from TRBV5-1 and TRBJ2-2, with D uncertain. This CDR3 is built from 14 residues. The germline V gene has CDR1 SGHRS and CDR2 YFSETQ. Trimming cost V 4 bases and J 7 bases, with 14 bases left between them. CDR3 loop: CASSTTEVIGELFF. For the CDR3, the DNA is TGCGCCAGCAGCACCACCGAGGTTATCGGGGAGCTGTTTTTT. The full variable domain, completed using reference TRBV5-1 and TRBJ2-2, is KAGVTQTPRYLIKTRGQQVTLSCSPISGHRSVSWYQQTPGQGLQFLFEYFSETQRNKGNFPGRFSGRQFSNSRSEMNVSTLELGDSALYLCASSTTEVIGELFFGEGSRLTVL.

This clonotype was observed many times. CDR3 region: CASSGGLAGGPNEQFF. CDR3 DNA sequence: TGCGCCAGCAGCGGGGGACTAGCGGGAGGGCCCAATGAGCAGTTCTTC. This chain joins TRBV5-1 and TRBJ2-1, with 16 bases identical to TRBD2. From germline, CDR1 is SGHRS and CDR2 YFSETQ. The V segment lost 4 bases and the J segment 6 bases; nucleotides outside the gene matches: 4. This CDR3 region has 16 residues. The full variable domain, completed using reference TRBV5-1 and TRBJ2-1, is KAGVTQTPRYLIKTRGQQVTLSCSPISGHRSVSWYQQTPGQGLQFLFEYFSETQRNKGNFPGRFSGRQFSNSRSEMNVSTLELGDSALYLCASSGGLAGGPNEQFFGPGTRLTVL.